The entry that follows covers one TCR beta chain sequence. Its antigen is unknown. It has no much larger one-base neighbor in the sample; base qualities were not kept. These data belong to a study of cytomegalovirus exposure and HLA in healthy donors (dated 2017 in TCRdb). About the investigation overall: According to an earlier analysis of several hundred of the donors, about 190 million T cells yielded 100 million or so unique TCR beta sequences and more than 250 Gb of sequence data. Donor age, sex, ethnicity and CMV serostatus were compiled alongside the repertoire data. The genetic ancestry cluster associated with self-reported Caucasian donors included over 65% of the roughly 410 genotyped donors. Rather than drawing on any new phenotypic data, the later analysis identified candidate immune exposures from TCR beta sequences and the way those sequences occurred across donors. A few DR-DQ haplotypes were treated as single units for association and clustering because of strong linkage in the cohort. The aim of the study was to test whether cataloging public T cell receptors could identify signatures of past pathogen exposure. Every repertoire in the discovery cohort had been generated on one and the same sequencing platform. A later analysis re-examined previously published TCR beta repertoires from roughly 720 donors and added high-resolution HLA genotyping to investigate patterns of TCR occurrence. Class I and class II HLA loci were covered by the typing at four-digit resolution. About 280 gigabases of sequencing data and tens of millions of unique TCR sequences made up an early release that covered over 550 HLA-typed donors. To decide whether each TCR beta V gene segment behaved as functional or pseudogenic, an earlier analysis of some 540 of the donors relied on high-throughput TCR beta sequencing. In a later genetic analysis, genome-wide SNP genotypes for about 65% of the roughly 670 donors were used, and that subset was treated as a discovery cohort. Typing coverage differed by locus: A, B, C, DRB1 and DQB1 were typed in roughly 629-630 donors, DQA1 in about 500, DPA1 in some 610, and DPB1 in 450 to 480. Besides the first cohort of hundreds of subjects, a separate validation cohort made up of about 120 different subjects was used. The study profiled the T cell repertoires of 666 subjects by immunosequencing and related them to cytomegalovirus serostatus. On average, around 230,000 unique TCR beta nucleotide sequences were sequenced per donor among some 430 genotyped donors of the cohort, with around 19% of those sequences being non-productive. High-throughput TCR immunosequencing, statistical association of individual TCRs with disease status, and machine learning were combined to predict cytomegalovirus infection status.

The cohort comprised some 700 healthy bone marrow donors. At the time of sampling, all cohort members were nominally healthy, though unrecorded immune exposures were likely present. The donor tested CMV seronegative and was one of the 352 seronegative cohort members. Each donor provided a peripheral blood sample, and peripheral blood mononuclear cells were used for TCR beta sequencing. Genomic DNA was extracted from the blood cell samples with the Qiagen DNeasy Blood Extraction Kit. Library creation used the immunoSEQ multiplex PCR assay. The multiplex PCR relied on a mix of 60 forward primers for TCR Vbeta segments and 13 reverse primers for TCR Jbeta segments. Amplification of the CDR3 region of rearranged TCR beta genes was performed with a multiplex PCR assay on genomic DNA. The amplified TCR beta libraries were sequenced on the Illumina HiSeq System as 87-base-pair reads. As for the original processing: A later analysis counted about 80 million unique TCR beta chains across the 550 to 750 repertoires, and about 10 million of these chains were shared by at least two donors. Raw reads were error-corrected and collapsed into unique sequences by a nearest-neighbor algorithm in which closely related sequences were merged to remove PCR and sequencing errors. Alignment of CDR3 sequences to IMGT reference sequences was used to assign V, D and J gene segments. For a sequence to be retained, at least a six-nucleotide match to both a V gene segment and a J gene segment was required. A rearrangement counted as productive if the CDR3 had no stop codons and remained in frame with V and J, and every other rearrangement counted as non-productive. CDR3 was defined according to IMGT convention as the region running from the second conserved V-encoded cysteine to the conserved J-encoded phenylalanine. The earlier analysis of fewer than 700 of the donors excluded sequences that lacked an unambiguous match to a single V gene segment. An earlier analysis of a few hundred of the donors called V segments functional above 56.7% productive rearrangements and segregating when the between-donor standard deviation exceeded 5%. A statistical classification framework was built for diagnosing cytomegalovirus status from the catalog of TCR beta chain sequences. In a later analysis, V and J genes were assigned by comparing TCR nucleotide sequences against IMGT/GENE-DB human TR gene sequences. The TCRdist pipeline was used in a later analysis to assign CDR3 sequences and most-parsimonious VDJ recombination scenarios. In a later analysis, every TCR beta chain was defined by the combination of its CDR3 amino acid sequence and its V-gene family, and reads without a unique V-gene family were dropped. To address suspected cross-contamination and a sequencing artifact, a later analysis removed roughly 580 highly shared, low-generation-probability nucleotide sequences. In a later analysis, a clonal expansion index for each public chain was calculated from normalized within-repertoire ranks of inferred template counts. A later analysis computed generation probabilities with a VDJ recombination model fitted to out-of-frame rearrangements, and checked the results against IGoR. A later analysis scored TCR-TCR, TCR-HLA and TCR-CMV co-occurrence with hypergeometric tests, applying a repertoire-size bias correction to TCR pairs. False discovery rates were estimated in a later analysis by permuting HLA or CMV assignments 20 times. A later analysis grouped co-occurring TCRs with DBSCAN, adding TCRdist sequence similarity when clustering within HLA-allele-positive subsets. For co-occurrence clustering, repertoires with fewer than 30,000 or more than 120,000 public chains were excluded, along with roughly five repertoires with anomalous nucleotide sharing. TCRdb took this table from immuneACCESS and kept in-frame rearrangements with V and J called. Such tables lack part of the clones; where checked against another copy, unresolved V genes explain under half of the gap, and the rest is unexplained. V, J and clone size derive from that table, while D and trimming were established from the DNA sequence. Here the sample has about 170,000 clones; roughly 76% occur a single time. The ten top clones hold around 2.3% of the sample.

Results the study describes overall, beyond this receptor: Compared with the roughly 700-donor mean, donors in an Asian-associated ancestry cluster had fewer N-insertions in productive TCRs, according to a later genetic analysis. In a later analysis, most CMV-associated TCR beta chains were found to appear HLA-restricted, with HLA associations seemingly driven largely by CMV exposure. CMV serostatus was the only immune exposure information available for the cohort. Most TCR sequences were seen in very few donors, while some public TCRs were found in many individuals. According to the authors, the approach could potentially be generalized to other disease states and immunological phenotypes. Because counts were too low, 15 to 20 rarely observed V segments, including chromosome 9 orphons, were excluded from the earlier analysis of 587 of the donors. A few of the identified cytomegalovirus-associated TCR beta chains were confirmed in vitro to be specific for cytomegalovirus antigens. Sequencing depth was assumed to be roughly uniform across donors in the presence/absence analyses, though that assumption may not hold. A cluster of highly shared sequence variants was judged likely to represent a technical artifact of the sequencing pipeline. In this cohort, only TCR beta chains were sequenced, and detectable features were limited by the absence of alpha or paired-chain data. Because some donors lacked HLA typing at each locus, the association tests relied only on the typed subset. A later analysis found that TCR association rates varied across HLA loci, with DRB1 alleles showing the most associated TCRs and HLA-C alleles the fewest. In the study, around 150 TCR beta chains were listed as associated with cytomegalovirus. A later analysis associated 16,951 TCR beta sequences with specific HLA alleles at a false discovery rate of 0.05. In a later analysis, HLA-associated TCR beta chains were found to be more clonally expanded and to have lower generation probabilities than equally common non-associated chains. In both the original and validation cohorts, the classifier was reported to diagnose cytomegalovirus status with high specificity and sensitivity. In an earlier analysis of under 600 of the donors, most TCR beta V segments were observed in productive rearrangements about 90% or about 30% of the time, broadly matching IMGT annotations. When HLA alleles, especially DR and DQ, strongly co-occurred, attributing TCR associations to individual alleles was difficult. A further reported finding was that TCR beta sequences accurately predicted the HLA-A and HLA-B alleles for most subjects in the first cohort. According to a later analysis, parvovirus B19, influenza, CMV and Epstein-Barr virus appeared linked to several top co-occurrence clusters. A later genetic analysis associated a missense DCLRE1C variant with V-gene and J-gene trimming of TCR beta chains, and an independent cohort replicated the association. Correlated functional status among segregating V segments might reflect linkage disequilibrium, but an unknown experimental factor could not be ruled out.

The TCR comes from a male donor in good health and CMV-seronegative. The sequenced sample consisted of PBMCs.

The CDR3 is CAIAFQTGLQETQYF. At the DNA level, the sequence is TGTGCCATCGCCTTCCAGACAGGGCTCCAAGAGACCCAGTACTTC. The rearranged segments are TRBV6-1 and TRBJ2-5; 7 junctional bases match TRBD1. The CDR3 runs 15 residues from the cysteine to the phenylalanine. CDR3 DNA only is kept here, 45 bases in frame from base 1. Reading the germline V gene gives CDR1 MNHNS and CDR2 SASEGT. Trimming takes 10 bases off V and 1 base off J; junction bases not matched to a gene: 12.